One and the same sample provided the 19 T cell receptor beta chains below, sequenced in a study of regulatory T cells in long-lasting Graves disease. Libraries of TCR beta came from iRepertoire HTBI primers plus Arm-PCR of CDR3 regions. TCRdb redid the calling of the multiplex PCR reads with MiXCR, one entry per CDR3 protein. The sample lists under 500,000 distinct CDR3 sequences, around 20% occurring once. This sample's time point: persistent/refractory GD, antithyroid drugs over 5 years with positive TRAb. Making the TCR library involved RNA that had been extracted from PBMCs. The sample here was peripheral blood mononuclear cells (PBMCs), taken when the disease was refractory, from a patient treated with antithyroid drugs. These receptor sequences come from a female donor with Graves disease.

This clonotype showed up just a few times. The chain employs TRBV7-2 and TRBJ2-7; 9 positions agree with TRBD1. Per germline, CDR1 SGHTA and CDR2 FQGNSA. This CDR3 comprises 15 residues. The V and J ends lost 5 bases and 0 bases, in that order; junction bases with no gene match: 5. This chain's CDR3 is CASSPTGGSSYEQYF. The CDR3 nucleotides read TGTGCCAGCAGCCCGACAGGGGGGAGCTCCTACGAGCAGTACTTC.

Comments on this clonotype: This sequence may be a read error, since a much larger clone differs from it by one base. The missing conserved phenylalanine or tryptophan at the end of this CDR3 makes a read error likely. This chain uses TRBV27 with TRBJ2-7, with 7 positions matching TRBD2. Looked up from germline, CDR1 is MNHEY and CDR2 is SMNVEV (reference sequence). The CDR3 sequence is 13 residues long. The junction had 2 bases not matched to a gene; V was cut back by 4 bases and J by 2 bases. CDR3 amino acids: CASSWGGPYEQYL. DNA of the CDR3: TGTGCCAGCAGTTGGGGGGGACCCTACGAGCAGTACCTC.

Only a few counts were recorded for this clonotype. The chain couples TRBV20-1 to TRBJ1-1, with 8 nucleotides matching TRBD1. V shed 7 bases and J 7 bases; nucleotides not matched to a gene: 11. The germline gives CDR1 DFQATT, CDR2 SNEGSKA (reference sequence). CDR3 length: 13 residues. The CDR3 spells CSVKTGQVNEAFF. CDR3 DNA sequence: TGCAGTGTCAAAACGGGACAGGTAAATGAAGCTTTCTTT.

Details on this clonotype: Mismatch with germline at one junction end may stem from a read error. The chain carries TRBV20-1 and TRBJ2-7; weak D call: TRBD2 (5 bases). This CDR3 has 13 residues. Germline CDR1 DFQATT, CDR2 SNEGSKA (reference sequence). CDR3 nucleotide sequence: TGCAGTGCTACATACGGACTCTCCTCCGAGCAGTACTTC. This gives the protein CSATYGLSSEQYF.

This chain links TRBV7-2 with TRBJ2-7; TRBD2 agrees at 11 bases. Germline-derived CDR1 and CDR2 are SGHTA and FQGNSA. The CDR3 runs to 16 residues. Germline trimming cut 4 bases from V and 3 bases from J; bases unmatched to any gene: 8. CDR3 sequence: CASSSGTSGSLYEQYF. As DNA, the CDR3 is TGTGCCAGCAGCTCGGGGACTAGCGGCAGCCTCTACGAGCAGTACTTC.

This clonotype was seen more than once but under ten times. This may stem from a read error, because a much larger clone lies one nucleotide away. This rearrangement joins TRBV6-2 or TRBV6-3 to TRBJ2-7; a weak D match, TRBD2 (6 bases). This CDR3 has 16 residues. Germline loops: CDR1 MNHEY, CDR2 SVGEGT. Trimming removed 1 base at V and 3 bases at J, with 16 bases between. The CDR3 protein is CASSYLLTEGFYEQYF. The CDR3 DNA reads TGTGCCAGCAGTTACTTACTAACGGAGGGGTTCTACGAGCAGTACTTC.

The chain employs TRBV6-5 and TRBJ1-2; 9 bases fit TRBD1. CDR1 and CDR2 (germline): MNHEY, SVGAGI. Losses at the gene ends were 2 bases for V and 2 bases for J; bases not matched to a gene: 3. This CDR3 is built from 15 residues. In DNA form, the CDR3 reads TGTGCCAGCAGTTACGGGACAGGGTCCAACTATGGCTACACCTTC. It encodes CASSYGTGSNYGYTF.

The rearrangement uses TRBV20-1 and TRBJ2-2; weak D call: TRBD1 (5 bases). V was shortened by 3 bases and J by 2 bases, with 13 bases between the two germline ends. This CDR3 has 15 amino acids. Germline values: CDR1 DFQATT, CDR2 SNEGSKA (reference sequence). CDR3 loop: CSARVAGHNTGELFF. CDR3 sequence (DNA): TGCAGTGCTAGGGTGGCAGGGCACAACACCGGGGAGCTGTTTTTT.

V and J are TRBV20-1 and TRBJ2-3; D is uncertain. V was pared by 6 bases and J by 6 bases, with 16 bases between. This CDR3 spans 13 amino acids. The V gene's germline CDR1 is DFQATT and CDR2 SNEGSKA (reference sequence). Here the CDR3 reads CSALPGAMDTQYF. In nucleotides, the CDR3 is TGCAGTGCCCTCCCTGGAGCGATGGATACGCAGTATTTT.

Points on this clonotype: A far larger clone is only one base removed, so a read error is likely. The chain recombines TRBV7-9 with TRBJ1-1, with D possibly matching TRBD1 (6 bases). The CDR3 loop spans 14 amino acids. CDR1 is SEHNR and CDR2 is FQNEAQ in the germline V gene (reference sequence). Trimming removed 1 base from V and 1 base from J, with 7 bases in between. The CDR3 here is CASSLGTENTEAFF. The CDR3 DNA follows: TGTGCCAGCAGCTTAGGGACAGAGAACACTGAAGCTTTCTTT. Full variable domain (rest looked up from reference TRBV7-9 and TRBJ1-1): DTGVSQNPRHKITKRGQNVTFRCDPISEHNRLYWYRQTLGQGPEFLTYFQNEAQLEKSRLLSDRFSAERPKGSFSTLEIQRTEQGDSAMYLCASSLGTENTEAFFGQGTRLTVV.

There are a few counts of this clonotype. The V gene is TRBV12-3 or TRBV12-4, the J gene TRBJ2-5, with 10 bases fitting TRBD2. Trimming took 5 bases from V and 5 from J; bases not matched to a gene: 5. There are 14 residues in the CDR3. This CDR3 reads CASSPLAGWETQYF. The CDR3 DNA is TGTGCCAGCAGTCCACTAGCGGGATGGGAGACCCAGTACTTC.

There are a few counts of this clonotype. V is TRBV12-3 or TRBV12-4 and J is TRBJ1-1, with D possibly being TRBD1 (5 bases). This CDR3 has 14 residues. Trimming took 3 bases from V and 11 from J, leaving 19 bases between them. The CDR3 is CASSFGRQRIGAFF. CDR3 DNA sequence: TGTGCCAGCAGTTTTGGTAGACAGCGAATAGGTGCTTTCTTT.

Here the CDR3 DNA reads TGCAGTGCTAGAGACGGGACTACCCTTCGGTCCGGCGAGCAGTACTTC. Amino acids: CSARDGTTLRSGEQYF. The V and J genes are TRBV20-1 and TRBJ2-7; 7 bases match TRBD2. CDR1 DFQATT and CDR2 SNEGSKA come from the germline V gene (reference sequence). Trimming cost V 0 bases and J 6 bases; bases outside gene matches: 14. The CDR3 sequence is 16 residues long.

This clonotype was seen repeatedly, ten times or more. CDR3 in amino acids: CASSLWGGYEQYF. The CDR3 DNA is TGTGCCAGCAGTTTATGGGGGGGCTACGAGCAGTACTTC. This chain uses TRBV28 with TRBJ2-7, with D tentatively TRBD2 (6 bases). This CDR3 contains 13 residues. Trimming shortened V by 0 bases and J by 3 bases, and 6 bases separated the two germline ends. Per the germline V gene, CDR1 is MDHEN and CDR2 is SYDVKM.

The genes are TRBV4-3 and TRBJ2-7; 7 nucleotides line up with TRBD2. V lost 4 bases and J lost 0; bases outside the gene matches: 9. The germline gives CDR1 LGHNA, CDR2 YSLEER. This CDR3 comprises 16 residues. The CDR3 is CASSPWGGGPSYEQYF. CDR3 sequence (DNA): TGCGCCAGCAGCCCTTGGGGGGGGGGACCCTCCTACGAGCAGTACTTC.

The chain recombines TRBV4-3 with TRBJ2-7, with TRBD2 matching over 11 bases. The length of the CDR3 is 13 residues. Germline trimming cut 11 bases from V and 6 bases from J; bases unmatched to any gene: 9. Germline assignment: CDR1 LGHNA and CDR2 YSLEER. The CDR3 spells CAGVLAGAREQYF. Written as DNA, the CDR3 is TGCGCCGGGGTACTAGCGGGAGCCCGCGAGCAGTACTTC.

The chain employs TRBV6-1 and TRBJ2-7; D unclear. The CDR3 is 14 amino acids. Deletions cut 6 bases from V and 1 base from J, with 13 bases between. Germline V CDR1 and CDR2: MNHNS, SASEGT. CDR3 loop: CASSIRAVSYEQYF. As DNA, the CDR3 is TGTGCCAGCAGCATCCGGGCCGTTTCCTACGAGCAGTACTTC.

This clonotype has just a few counts. V and J are TRBV29-1 and TRBJ2-5, with D hard to call. Deletions cut 6 bases from V and 5 bases from J, with 10 bases between. CDR1 SQVTM and CDR2 ANQGSEA come from the germline V gene. CDR3 length equals 11 residues. The CDR3 coding sequence is TGCAGCGTAAAAGGGCTGGAGACCCAGTACTTC. The encoded protein is CSVKGLETQYF.

The chain links TRBV15 to TRBJ1-6; D may be TRBD1 (5 bases). CDR1 is LNHNV, CDR2 YYDKDF, per germline (reference sequence). CDR3 length: 14 residues. V was shortened by 4 bases and J by 6 bases, with 10 bases between the two germline ends. The CDR3 nucleotides read TGTGCCACCAGCAATAGAGGGGTTAATTCACCCCTCCACTTT. Protein sequence: CATSNRGVNSPLHF.